Below, 20 T cell receptor beta chains from the same sample are listed, as sequenced in a study of identical twins. TCRdb re-derived calls from the 5' RACE reads in MiXCR, one entry per CDR3 protein. This table has 400,000 to 500,000 distinct CDR3 sequences, roughly 18% appearing once. The sample consisted of naive T cells sorted from blood. The receptors come from a man between 45 and 60 years old in good health.

The chain links TRBV7-2 to TRBJ1-6; 10 bases fit TRBD1. Germline V gene data show CDR1 as SGHTA and CDR2 as FQGNSA. With V trimmed by 3 bases and J by 10 bases, 3 bases remained unmatched. This CDR3 contains 14 residues. Here the CDR3 DNA reads TGTGCCAGCAGCTTGGGACAGGGGCCGTCACCCCTCCACTTT. Its protein product is CASSLGQGPSPLHF.

This chain connects TRBV7-9 to TRBJ2-6; 7 positions match TRBD1. The junction had 7 bases not matched to a gene; V was cut back by 5 bases and J by 6 bases. The CDR3 runs to 15 residues. Germline V gene data show CDR1 as SEHNR and CDR2 as FQNEAQ (reference sequence). CDR3 nucleotide sequence: TGTGCCAGCAGCCCTCGACAGGGTCTGGCCAACGTCCTGACTTTC. Protein sequence: CASSPRQGLANVLTF.

This clonotype appeared a few times. The chain is built from TRBV7-2 and TRBJ2-1, with 8 bases identical to TRBD2. Germline V lookup: CDR1 SGHTA, CDR2 FQGNSA. Germline trimming cut 4 bases from V and 2 bases from J; bases unmatched to any gene: 7. The CDR3 totals 16 residues. CDR3 DNA: TGTGCCAGCAGCTCCAACCAGCGGGGGCCCTACAATGAGCAGTTCTTC. Translation gives CASSSNQRGPYNEQFF.

This clonotype was observed a handful of times. The V gene is TRBV28, the J gene TRBJ2-1; the D is unclear. The germline V gene encodes CDR1 MDHEN and CDR2 SYDVKM. V dropped 6 bases and J dropped 8 bases, with 14 bases sitting between them. The CDR3 totals 13 residues. The CDR3 DNA reads TGTGCCAGCAGCCCCCGACTTGGAGATGAGCAGTTCTTC. It yields the protein CASSPRLGDEQFF.

Ten or more counts support this clonotype. This chain links TRBV9 with TRBJ2-1, with 9 bases that match TRBD2. Trimming removed 3 bases from V and 4 bases from J; junction bases left unmatched: 5. This CDR3 region has 15 residues. The germline CDR1 and CDR2 sequences are SGDLS and YYNGEE. CDR3 loop: CASSGRGGEYNEQFF. The CDR3 DNA reads TGTGCCAGCAGCGGGCGGGGGGGGGAATACAATGAGCAGTTCTTC. Drawing the rest from reference TRBV9 and TRBJ2-1, the complete variable domain is DSGVTQTPKHLITATGQRVTLRCSPRSGDLSVYWYQQSLDQGLQFLIQYYNGEERAKGNILERFSAQQFPDLHSELNLSSLELGDSALYFCASSGRGGEYNEQFFGPGTRLTVL.

This clonotype was seen only a few times. The V call is TRBV7-6, the J call TRBJ2-2; D is undetermined. CDR3 length equals 14 residues. Germline values: CDR1 SGHVS, CDR2 FNYEAQ. Between the trimmed V and J ends, which lost 5 bases and 3 bases, there was a span of 10 bases. CDR3 amino acids: CASSDDGYTGELFF. The CDR3 DNA follows: TGTGCCAGCAGCGACGACGGCTACACCGGGGAGCTGTTTTTT.

This clonotype has a handful of counts. CDR3 protein: CASSDTVNNEQFF. In nucleotides, the CDR3 is TGTGCCAGCAGTGACACGGTGAACAATGAGCAGTTCTTC. The rearrangement links TRBV25-1 to TRBJ2-1, with no clear D. Germline CDR1 is MGHDK and CDR2 is SYGVNS. The length of the CDR3 is 13 residues. V gave up 3 bases and J gave up 5 bases, with 8 bases separating them.

This clonotype was seen only a few times. V usage is TRBV12-3 or TRBV12-4 and J usage is TRBJ2-1, with no clear D. Trimming removed 4 bases from V and 6 bases from J, with 16 bases in between. The CDR3 loop spans 15 amino acids. The CDR3 sequence: CASSSRPPKGNEQFF. The CDR3 DNA follows: TGTGCCAGCAGTTCACGGCCCCCCAAGGGCAATGAGCAGTTCTTC.

This clonotype was observed many times. As DNA, the CDR3 is TGTGCCAGCAGTTGGGACAGGAATAAGCAGTACTTC. Translating it yields CASSWDRNKQYF. The chain recombines TRBV28 with TRBJ2-7, with 8 bases that match TRBD1. The CDR3 length is 12 residues. Germline V CDR1 and CDR2: MDHEN, SYDVKM. J was trimmed by 8 bases and V by 4 bases; bases with no gene match: 4. Using reference TRBV28 and TRBJ2-7 for the parts outside the CDR3, the full variable domain is DVKVTQSSRYLVKRTGEKVFLECVQDMDHENMFWYRQDPGLGLRLIYFSYDVKMKEKGDIPEGYSVSREKKERFSLILESASTNQTSMYLCASSWDRNKQYFGPGTRLTVT.

This clonotype was seen a few times. The chain employs TRBV12-3 or TRBV12-4 and TRBJ2-2, with D tentatively TRBD1 (6 bases). The CDR3 extends over 18 amino acids. V was trimmed by 4 bases and J by 6 bases, leaving 24 bases between them. In DNA, the CDR3 is TGTGCCAGCAGTTCTCTGGGGTCTGTAACAGGGTACCCCGGGGAGCTGTTTTTT. The encoded protein is CASSSLGSVTGYPGELFF.

This clonotype was found a few times. The J gene is TRBJ2-2, the V gene TRBV5-1; 8 nucleotides align to TRBD2. The germline gives CDR1 SGHRS, CDR2 YFSETQ. V was clipped by 4 bases and J by 3 bases; unmatched bases: 5. There are 15 residues in the CDR3. The CDR3 DNA sequence: TGCGCCAGCAGCGCGGGGGGCACATACACCGGGGAGCTGTTTTTT. Protein: CASSAGGTYTGELFF.

The sample holds a few counts of this clonotype. The chain links TRBV27 to TRBJ2-1; 13 nucleotides agree with TRBD2. Germline values: CDR1 MNHEY, CDR2 SMNVEV (reference sequence). V was clipped by 3 bases and J by 9 bases; unmatched bases: 5. There are 15 residues in the CDR3. In DNA, the CDR3 is TGTGCCAGCAGTTTCGGGACTAGCGGGGTCCGTGAGCAGTTCTTC. Its translation: CASSFGTSGVREQFF.

V and J are TRBV18 and TRBJ2-6, with unresolved D. CDR1 is KGHSH and CDR2 is LQKENI in the germline V gene. This CDR3 comprises 16 residues. V was pared by 0 bases and J by 0 bases, with 6 bases between. CDR3 sequence (DNA): TGTGCCAGCTCACCACCGGAAGGCTCTGGGGCCAACGTCCTGACTTTC. Protein: CASSPPEGSGANVLTF.

V and J are TRBV6-5 and TRBJ2-7, with 7 nucleotides matching TRBD2. The V gene end was trimmed by 2 bases and the J gene end by 6 bases; junction bases not matched to a gene: 4. From germline, CDR1 is MNHEY and CDR2 SVGAGI. The CDR3 has 13 amino acids. This chain's CDR3 is CASSYRGGAEQYF. In DNA form, the CDR3 reads TGTGCCAGCAGTTACCGGGGAGGGGCCGAGCAGTACTTC.

A few counts support this clonotype. V gene TRBV27 combines with J gene TRBJ2-1, with 8 positions matching TRBD2. Trimming at V came to 2 bases and at J to 0 bases, leaving 12 bases not matched to a gene. The CDR3 has 19 amino acids. Germline V gives CDR1 MNHEY, CDR2 SMNVEV (reference sequence). CDR3 in DNA: TGTGCCAGCAGTTTAACCCCCGTCGGTAGCGGGGTCTCCTACAATGAGCAGTTCTTC. Amino acids: CASSLTPVGSGVSYNEQFF.

This clonotype has a handful of counts. CDR3 nucleotide sequence: TGCAGTGCTAGAGACAAGACTGATTACAATGAGCAGTTCTTC. Translating it yields CSARDKTDYNEQFF. This chain joins TRBV20-1 and TRBJ2-1; no clear D gene. The CDR3 has 14 amino acids. Between the trimmed V and J ends, which lost 0 bases and 4 bases, there was a span of 10 bases. Germline V lookup: CDR1 DFQATT, CDR2 SNEGSKA (reference sequence).

This clonotype turned up a few times. The J gene is TRBJ1-1, the V gene TRBV4-3; 7 bases line up with TRBD1. The germline V gene encodes CDR1 LGHNA and CDR2 YSLEER. V was pared by 0 bases and J by 11 bases, with 6 bases of the junction left unmatched. This CDR3 has 13 residues. CDR3 nucleotides: TGCGCCAGCAGCCAAGATGACAGGGCAATGGCTTTCTTT. It yields the protein CASSQDDRAMAFF.

In this sample, this clonotype turned up many times. The rearrangement uses TRBV4-3 and TRBJ2-2; D is unresolved. The CDR3 has 15 amino acids. With 0 bases removed from V and 0 bases from J, the gap between germline ends came to 5 bases. Germline V lookup: CDR1 LGHNA, CDR2 YSLEER. CDR3 region: CASSQDRTNTGELFF. Written as DNA, the CDR3 is TGCGCCAGCAGCCAAGACAGAACGAACACCGGGGAGCTGTTTTTT.

In this sample, this clonotype turned up many times. The CDR3 nucleotides are TGCGCCAGCAGCCCACAAAGGGGGGGGGCAGCAGATACGCAGTATTTT. It specifies CASSPQRGGAADTQYF. The rearrangement joins TRBV4-1 to TRBJ2-3; TRBD2 might be the D (7 bases). The V end was cut by 4 bases, the J end by 4 bases, with 18 bases between. In germline, CDR1 is MGHRA, CDR2 YSYEKL. The CDR3 length is 16 residues.

This clonotype was seen more than once but under ten times. The chain has TRBV10-3 and TRBJ1-6; the match to TRBD1 covers 9 bases. V shed 8 bases, J shed 11 bases, and the junction held 7 bases outside the gene matches. The CDR3 covers 13 residues. Germline V gene lookup returns CDR1 ENHRY and CDR2 SYGVKD. The CDR3 loop reads CAIGGTGKTPLHF. The CDR3 nucleotides read TGTGCCATCGGGGGGACAGGGAAAACACCCCTCCACTTT.